This T cell receptor beta chain was sequenced during a study of T cell responses to AZD1222 COVID-19 vaccine. Regarding the study as a whole: At baseline, just six AZD1222 recipients tested seropositive. Nearly half of spike-specific TCRs reportedly target variant regions that are unmutated in the B.1.351 and B.1.1.7 variants.

To note about this clone: What it recognizes is unknown.

The V and J ends lost 4 bases and 2 bases, in that order; junction bases with no gene match: 2. This CDR3 comprises 15 residues. In germline, CDR1 is LGHDT, CDR2 YNNKEL (reference sequence). The assay was immunoSEQ multiplex PCR, and TCRdb's table has in-frame clones only and misses some. The sample has some 180,000 clones, around 88% seen once. This clonotype was sampled from an adult in good health. Sequenced material: peripheral blood, taken on day 0 of AZD1222 vaccination. V is TRBV3-1 (or the pseudogene TRBV3-2) and J is TRBJ2-3; 11 bases are a match to TRBD2. The CDR3 reads CASSLAGGDTDTQYF. Here the CDR3 DNA reads TGTGCCAGCAGCCTAGCGGGAGGGGACACAGATACGCAGTATTTT.